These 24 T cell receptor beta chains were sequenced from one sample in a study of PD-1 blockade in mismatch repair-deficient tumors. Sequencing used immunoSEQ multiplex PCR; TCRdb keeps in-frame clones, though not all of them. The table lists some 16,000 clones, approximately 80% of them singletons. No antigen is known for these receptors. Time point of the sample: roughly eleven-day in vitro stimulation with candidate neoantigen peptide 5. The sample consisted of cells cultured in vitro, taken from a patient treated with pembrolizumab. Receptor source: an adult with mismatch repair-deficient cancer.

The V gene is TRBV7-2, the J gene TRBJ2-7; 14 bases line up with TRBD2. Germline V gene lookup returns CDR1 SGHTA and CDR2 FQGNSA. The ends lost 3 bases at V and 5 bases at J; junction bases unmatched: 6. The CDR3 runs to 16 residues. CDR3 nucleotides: TGTGCCAGCAGCTTGCGACTAGCGGGAGGGCCACACGAGCAGTACTTC. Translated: CASSLRLAGGPHEQYF.

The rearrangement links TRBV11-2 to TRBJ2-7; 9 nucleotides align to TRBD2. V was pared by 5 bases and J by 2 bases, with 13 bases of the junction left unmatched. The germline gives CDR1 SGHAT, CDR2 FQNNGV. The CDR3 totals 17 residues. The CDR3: CASSQALSGLAPYEQYF. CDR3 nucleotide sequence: TGTGCCAGCAGCCAAGCCCTCTCGGGACTAGCCCCCTACGAGCAGTACTTC.

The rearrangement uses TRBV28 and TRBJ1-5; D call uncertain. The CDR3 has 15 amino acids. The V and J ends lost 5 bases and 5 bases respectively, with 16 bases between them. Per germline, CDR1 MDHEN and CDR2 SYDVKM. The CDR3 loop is CASSTQGMRYQPQHF. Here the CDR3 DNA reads TGTGCCAGCAGTACCCAAGGGATGAGGTATCAGCCCCAGCATTTT. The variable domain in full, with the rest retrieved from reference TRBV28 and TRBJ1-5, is DVKVTQSSRYLVKRTGEKVFLECVQDMDHENMFWYRQDPGLGLRLIYFSYDVKMKEKGDIPEGYSVSREKKERFSLILESASTNQTSMYLCASSTQGMRYQPQHFGDGTRLSIL.

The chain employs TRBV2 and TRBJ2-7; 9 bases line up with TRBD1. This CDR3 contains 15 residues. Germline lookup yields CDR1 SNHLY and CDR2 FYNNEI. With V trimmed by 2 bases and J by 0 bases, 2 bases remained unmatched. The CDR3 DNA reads TGTGCCAGCAGTGAACGGACAGGGGTCTCCTACGAGCAGTACTTC. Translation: CASSERTGVSYEQYF. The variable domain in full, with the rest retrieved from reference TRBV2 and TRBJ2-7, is EPEVTQTPSHQVTQMGQEVILRCVPISNHLYFYWYRQILGQKVEFLVSFYNNEISEKSEIFDDQFSVERPDGSNFTLKIRSTKLEDSAMYFCASSERTGVSYEQYFGPGTRLTVT.

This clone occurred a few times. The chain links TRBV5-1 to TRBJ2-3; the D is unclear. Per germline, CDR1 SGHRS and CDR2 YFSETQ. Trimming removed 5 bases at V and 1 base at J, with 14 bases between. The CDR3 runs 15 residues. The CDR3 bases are TGCGCCAGCAGTGCTGCGATGACGGGCACAGATACGCAGTATTTT. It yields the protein CASSAAMTGTDTQYF. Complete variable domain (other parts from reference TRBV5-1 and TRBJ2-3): KAGVTQTPRYLIKTRGQQVTLSCSPISGHRSVSWYQQTPGQGLQFLFEYFSETQRNKGNFPGRFSGRQFSNSRSEMNVSTLELGDSALYLCASSAAMTGTDTQYFGPGTRLTVL.

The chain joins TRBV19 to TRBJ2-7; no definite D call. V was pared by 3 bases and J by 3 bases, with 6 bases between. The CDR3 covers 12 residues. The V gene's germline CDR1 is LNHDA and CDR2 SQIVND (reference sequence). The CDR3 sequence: CASSMGSYEQYF. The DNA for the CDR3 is TGTGCCAGTAGTATGGGCAGCTACGAGCAGTACTTC.

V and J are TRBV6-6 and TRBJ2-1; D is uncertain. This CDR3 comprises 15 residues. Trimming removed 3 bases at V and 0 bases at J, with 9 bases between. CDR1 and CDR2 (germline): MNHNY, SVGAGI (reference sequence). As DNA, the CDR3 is TGTGCCAGCAGTTATGGGTCGAGCTCCTACAATGAGCAGTTCTTC. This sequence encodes CASSYGSSSYNEQFF.

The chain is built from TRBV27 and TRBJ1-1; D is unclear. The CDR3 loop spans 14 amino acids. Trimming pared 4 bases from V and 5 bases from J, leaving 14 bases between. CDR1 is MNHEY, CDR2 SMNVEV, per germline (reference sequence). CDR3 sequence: CASSSKGRWTEAFF. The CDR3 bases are TGTGCCAGCAGTTCGAAGGGCCGGTGGACTGAAGCTTTCTTT.

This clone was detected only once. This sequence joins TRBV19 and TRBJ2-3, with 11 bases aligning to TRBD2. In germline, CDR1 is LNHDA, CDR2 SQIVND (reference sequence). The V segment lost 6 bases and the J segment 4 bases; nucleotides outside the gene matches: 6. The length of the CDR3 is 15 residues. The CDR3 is CASRDTSGGADTQYF. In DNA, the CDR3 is TGTGCCAGTAGGGATACTAGCGGGGGAGCAGATACGCAGTATTTT.

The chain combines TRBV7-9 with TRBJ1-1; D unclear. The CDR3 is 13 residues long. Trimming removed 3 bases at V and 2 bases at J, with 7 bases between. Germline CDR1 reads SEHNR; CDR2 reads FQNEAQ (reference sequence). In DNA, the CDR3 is TGTGCCAGCAGCTTCGGCTTTAACACTGAAGCTTTCTTT. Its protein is CASSFGFNTEAFF. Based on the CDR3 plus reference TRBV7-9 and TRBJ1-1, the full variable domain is DTGVSQNPRHKITKRGQNVTFRCDPISEHNRLYWYRQTLGQGPEFLTYFQNEAQLEKSRLLSDRFSAERPKGSFSTLEIQRTEQGDSAMYLCASSFGFNTEAFFGQGTRLTVV.

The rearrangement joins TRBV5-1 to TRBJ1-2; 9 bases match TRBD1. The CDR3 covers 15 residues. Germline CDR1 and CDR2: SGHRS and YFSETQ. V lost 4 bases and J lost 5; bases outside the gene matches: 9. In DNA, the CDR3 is TGCGCCAGCAGCGATCCGGGACAGGGCCAATATGGCTACACCTTC. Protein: CASSDPGQGQYGYTF.

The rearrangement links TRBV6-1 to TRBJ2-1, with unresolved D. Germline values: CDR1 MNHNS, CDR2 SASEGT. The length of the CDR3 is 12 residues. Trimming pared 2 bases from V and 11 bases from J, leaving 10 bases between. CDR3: CASSEQAPKQFF. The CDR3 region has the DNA TGTGCCAGCAGTGAACAGGCGCCTAAGCAGTTCTTC.

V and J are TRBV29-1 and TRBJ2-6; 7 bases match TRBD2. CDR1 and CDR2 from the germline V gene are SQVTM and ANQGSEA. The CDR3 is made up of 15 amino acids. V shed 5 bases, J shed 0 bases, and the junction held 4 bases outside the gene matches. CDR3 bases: TGCAGCGTTCCGGGAGGCAGCTCTGGGGCCAACGTCCTGACTTTC. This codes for CSVPGGSSGANVLTF.

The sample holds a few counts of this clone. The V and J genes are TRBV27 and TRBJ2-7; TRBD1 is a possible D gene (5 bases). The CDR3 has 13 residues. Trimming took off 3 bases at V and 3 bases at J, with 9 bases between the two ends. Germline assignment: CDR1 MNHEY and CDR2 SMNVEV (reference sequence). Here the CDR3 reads CASSFGQYYEQYF. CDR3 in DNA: TGTGCCAGCAGTTTCGGACAATACTACGAGCAGTACTTC.

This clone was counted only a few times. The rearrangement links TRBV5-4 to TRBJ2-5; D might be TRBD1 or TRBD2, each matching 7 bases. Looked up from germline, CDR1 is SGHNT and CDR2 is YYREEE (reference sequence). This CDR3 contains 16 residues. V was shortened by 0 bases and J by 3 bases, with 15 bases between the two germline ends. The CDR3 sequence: CASSLVFRGGKETQYF. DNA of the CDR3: TGTGCCAGCAGCTTGGTTTTCAGGGGGGGAAAAGAGACCCAGTACTTC. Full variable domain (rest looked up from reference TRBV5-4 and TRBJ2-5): ETGVTQSPTHLIKTRGQQVTLRCSSQSGHNTVSWYQQALGQGPQFIFQYYREEENGRGNFPPRFSGLQFPNYSSELNVNALELDDSALYLCASSLVFRGGKETQYFGPGTRLLVL.

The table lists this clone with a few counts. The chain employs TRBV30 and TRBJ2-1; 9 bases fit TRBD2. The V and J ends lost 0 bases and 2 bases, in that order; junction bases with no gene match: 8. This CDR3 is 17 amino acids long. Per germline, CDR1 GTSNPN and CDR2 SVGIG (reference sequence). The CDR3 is CAWSVRVAGDTYNEQFF. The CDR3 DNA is TGTGCCTGGAGTGTAAGGGTAGCGGGAGATACCTACAATGAGCAGTTCTTC.

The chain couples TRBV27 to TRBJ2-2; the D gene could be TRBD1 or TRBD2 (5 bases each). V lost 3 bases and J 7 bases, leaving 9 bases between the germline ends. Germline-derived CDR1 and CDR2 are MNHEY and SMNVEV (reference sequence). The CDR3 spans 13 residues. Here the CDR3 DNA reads TGTGCCAGCAGTTTTTGGGGGTACGGGGAGCTGTTTTTT. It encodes CASSFWGYGELFF.

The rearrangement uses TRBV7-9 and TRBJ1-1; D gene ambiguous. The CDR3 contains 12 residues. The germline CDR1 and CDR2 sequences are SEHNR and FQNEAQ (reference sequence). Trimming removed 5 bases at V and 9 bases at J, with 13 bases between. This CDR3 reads CASSPIDLQAFF. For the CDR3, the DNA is TGTGCCAGCAGCCCGATCGACCTTCAAGCTTTCTTT.

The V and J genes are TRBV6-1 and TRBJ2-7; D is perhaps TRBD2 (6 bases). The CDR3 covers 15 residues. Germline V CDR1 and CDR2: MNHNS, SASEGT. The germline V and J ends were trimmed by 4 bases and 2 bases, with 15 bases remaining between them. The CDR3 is CASSAQAGTAYEQYF. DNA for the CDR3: TGTGCCAGCAGTGCGCAGGCGGGAACAGCCTACGAGCAGTACTTC.

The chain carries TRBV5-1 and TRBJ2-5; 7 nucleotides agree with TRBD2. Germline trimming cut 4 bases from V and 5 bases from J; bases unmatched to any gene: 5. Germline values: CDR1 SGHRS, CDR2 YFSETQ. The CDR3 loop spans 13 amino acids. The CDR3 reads CASSTGLGETQYF. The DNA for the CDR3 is TGCGCCAGCAGCACCGGACTAGGGGAGACCCAGTACTTC.

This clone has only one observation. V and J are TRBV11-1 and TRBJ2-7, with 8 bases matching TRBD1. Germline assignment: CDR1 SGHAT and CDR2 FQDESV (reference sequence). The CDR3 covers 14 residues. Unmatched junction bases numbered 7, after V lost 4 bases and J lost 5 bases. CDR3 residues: CASSSWTGFHEQYF. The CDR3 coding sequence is TGTGCCAGCAGCTCCTGGACAGGGTTTCACGAGCAGTACTTC.

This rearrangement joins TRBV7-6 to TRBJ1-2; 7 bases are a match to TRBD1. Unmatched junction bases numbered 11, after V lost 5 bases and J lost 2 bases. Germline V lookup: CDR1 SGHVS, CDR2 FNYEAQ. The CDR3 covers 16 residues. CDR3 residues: CASSPIPTGVNYGYTF. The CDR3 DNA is TGTGCCAGCAGCCCGATTCCTACAGGGGTAAACTATGGCTACACCTTC.

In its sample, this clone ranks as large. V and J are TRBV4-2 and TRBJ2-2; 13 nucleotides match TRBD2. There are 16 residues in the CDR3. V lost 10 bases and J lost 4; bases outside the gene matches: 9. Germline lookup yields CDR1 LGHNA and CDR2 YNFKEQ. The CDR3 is CAIKLAGGPSTGELFF. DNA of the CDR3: TGTGCCATCAAACTAGCGGGAGGGCCGTCCACCGGGGAGCTGTTTTTT.

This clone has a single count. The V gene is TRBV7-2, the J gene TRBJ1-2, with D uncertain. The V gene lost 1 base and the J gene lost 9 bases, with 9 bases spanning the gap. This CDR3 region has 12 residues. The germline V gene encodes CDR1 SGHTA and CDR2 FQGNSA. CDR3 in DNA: TGTGCCAGCAGCTTAGGTCCCACCCGCTACACCTTC. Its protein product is CASSLGPTRYTF.